This TCR beta chain was captured by sequencing in a study of response to subunit inactivated influenza vaccine. Findings and limits, study-wide: Authors suggested few new T cells are recruited by each seasonal influenza vaccination.

TCRdb processed the RT-PCR reads anew with MiXCR; each CDR3 protein has one entry. The sample yields 700,000 to 800,000 distinct CDR3 sequences, approximately 17% seen once. The CDR3 has 14 residues. V lost 6 bases to trimming and J lost 7 bases, with 21 bases between them. Germline CDR1 is DFQATT and CDR2 is SNEGSKA (reference sequence). In the case of this clonotype: No antigen is known for it.

This material consisted of PBMCs from blood, taken approximately 5 days after vaccination. V gene TRBV20-1 combines with J gene TRBJ1-2; possible D gene TRBD1, 5 bases. The sequence was obtained from a man in his fifties or sixties who received an inactivated influenza vaccine. In DNA, the CDR3 is TGCAGTGCCCGGGTGGGCACGGGGCGTAGTGGCTACACCTTC. As protein: CSARVGTGRSGYTF.